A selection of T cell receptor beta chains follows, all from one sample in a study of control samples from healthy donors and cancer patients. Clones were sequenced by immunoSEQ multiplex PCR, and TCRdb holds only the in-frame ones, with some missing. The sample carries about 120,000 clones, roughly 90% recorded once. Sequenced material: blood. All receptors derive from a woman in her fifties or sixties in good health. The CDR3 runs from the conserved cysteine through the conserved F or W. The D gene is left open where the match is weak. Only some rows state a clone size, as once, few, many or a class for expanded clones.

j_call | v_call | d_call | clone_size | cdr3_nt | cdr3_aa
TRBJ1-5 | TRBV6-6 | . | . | TGTGCCAGCAGTTATGGGGTATTTGGCAATCAGCCCCAGCATTTT | CASSYGVFGNQPQHF
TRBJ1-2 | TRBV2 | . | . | TGTGCCAGCAGTGAAACAGCCTATGGCTACACCTTC | CASSETAYGYTF
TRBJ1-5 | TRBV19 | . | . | TGTGCCAGTAGTCGGACAGCGATTGGGGAGCCCCAGCATTTT | CASSRTAIGEPQHF
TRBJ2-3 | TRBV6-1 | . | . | TGTGCCAGCAGTGACGAGGCTCGTAGCACAGATACGCAGTATTTT | CASSDEARSTDTQYF
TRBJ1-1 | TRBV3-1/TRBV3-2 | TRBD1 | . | TGTGCCAGCAGCCAAGATCCTAAGGGGGCGCGGATAGCTTTCTTT | CASSQDPKGARIAFF
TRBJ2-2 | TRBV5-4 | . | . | TGTGCCAGCAGCCACCGATCGAGCTACACCGGGGAGCTGTTTTTT | CASSHRSSYTGELFF
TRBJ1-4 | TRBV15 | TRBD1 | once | TGTGCCACCGTGCCGGGACAGGGAAGGACTAATGAAAAACTGTTTTTT | CATVPGQGRTNEKLFF
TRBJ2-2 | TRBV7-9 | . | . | TGTGCCAGCAGCTTAGTGAGGAACACCGGGGAGCTGTTTTTT | CASSLVRNTGELFF
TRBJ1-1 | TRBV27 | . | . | TGTGCCAGCAGTTCCCTGGGGGCCGGGCAGGGTGGGAACACTGAAGCTTTCTTT | CASSSLGAGQGGNTEAFF
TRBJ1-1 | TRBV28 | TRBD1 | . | TGTGCCAGCAGTTCTTACAGGGGTTCACCGGCTTTCTTT | CASSSYRGSPAFF
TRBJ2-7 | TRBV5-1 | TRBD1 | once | TGCGCCAGCAGTTTAAAGGGACAGGGGACGGCCCCGACATCCTACGAGCAGTACTTC | CASSLKGQGTAPTSYEQYF
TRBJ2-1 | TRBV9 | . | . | TGTGCCAGCAGCGTAGAGGCGGGAAGGGCGCAGTTCTTC | CASSVEAGRAQFF
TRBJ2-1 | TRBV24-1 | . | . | TGTGCCACCAGTGATTTTGCGGGCTACAATGAGCAGTTCTTC | CATSDFAGYNEQFF
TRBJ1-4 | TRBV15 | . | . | TGTGCCACCACCCCCGGGGAGACAACTAATGAAAAACTGTTTTTT | CATTPGETTNEKLFF
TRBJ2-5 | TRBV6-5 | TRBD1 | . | TGTGCCAGCAGTAAGGACAGGGGTACCCAAGAGACCCAGTACTTC | CASSKDRGTQETQYF
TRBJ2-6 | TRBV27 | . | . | TGTGCCAGCAGTTTTTTCACCTCTGGGGCCAACGTCCTGACTTTC | CASSFFTSGANVLTF
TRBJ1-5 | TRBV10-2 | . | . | TGCGCCAGCAGTCAAGGGGATCAGCCCCAGCATTTT | CASSQGDQPQHF
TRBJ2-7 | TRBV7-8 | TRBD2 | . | TGTGCCAGCAGCTTCCCGGGACTAGCCGGGTTCGAGCAGTACTTC | CASSFPGLAGFEQYF
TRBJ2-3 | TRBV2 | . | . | TGTGCCAGCAGTGAGGGTGGGGTATTAGTGTCAGATACGCAGTATTTT | CASSEGGVLVSDTQYF
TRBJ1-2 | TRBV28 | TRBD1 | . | TGTGCCAGCAGCAGACAGGGCACCAACTATGGCTACACCTTC | CASSRQGTNYGYTF
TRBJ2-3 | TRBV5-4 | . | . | TGTGCCAGCAGCTTGGACGGCTATAGCACAGATACGCAGTATTTT | CASSLDGYSTDTQYF
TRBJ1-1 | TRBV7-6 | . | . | TGTGCCAGCCGGGACATTCAACTCGGGGCTGAAGCTTTCTTT | CASRDIQLGAEAFF
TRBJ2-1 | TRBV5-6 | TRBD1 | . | TGTGCCAGCAGGTTGGACAGGGCCACGTTGAATGAGCAGTTCTTC | CASRLDRATLNEQFF
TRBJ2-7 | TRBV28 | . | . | TGTGCCAGCAGTTTCCTTACTTACGAGCAGTACTTC | CASSFLTYEQYF
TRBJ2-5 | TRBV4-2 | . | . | TGTGCCAGCAGCCAAGATCCATCCTCGAAGACCCAGTACTTC | CASSQDPSSKTQYF
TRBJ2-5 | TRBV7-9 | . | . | TGTGCCAGCAGCTTAAGCGGGTCCCAAGAGACCCAGTACTTC | CASSLSGSQETQYF
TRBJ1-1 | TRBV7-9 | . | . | TGTGCCAGCAGCTTGAACGGGGCTGAAGCTTTCTTT | CASSLNGAEAFF
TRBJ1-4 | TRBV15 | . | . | TGTGCCACCAGCGCGTCGGGGGTTTATGAAAAACTGTTTTTT | CATSASGVYEKLFF
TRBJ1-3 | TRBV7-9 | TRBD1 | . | TGTGCCAGCAGCTTAAGAGGACAGGCTGGAAACACCATATATTTT | CASSLRGQAGNTIYF
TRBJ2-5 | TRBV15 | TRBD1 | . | TGTGCCACCAGCAGAGATCCGGGCAGGGGGCAAGAGACCCAGTACTTC | CATSRDPGRGQETQYF
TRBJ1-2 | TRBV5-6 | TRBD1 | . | TGTGCCAGCAGCCCGGGGGACAGCCGCTATGGCTACACCTTC | CASSPGDSRYGYTF
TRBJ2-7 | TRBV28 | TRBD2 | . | TGTGCCAGCGGTGGTCAGCGGGGGGGCTTTTCCTACGAGCAGTACTTC | CASGGQRGGFSYEQYF
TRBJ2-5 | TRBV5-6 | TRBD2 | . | TGTGCCAGCAGCTTGTTTAGCGGGAACCCCCAAGAGACCCAGTACTTC | CASSLFSGNPQETQYF
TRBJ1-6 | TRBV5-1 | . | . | TGCGCCAGCAGCTTGAGCGGGGGAAATTCACCCCTCCACTTT | CASSLSGGNSPLHF
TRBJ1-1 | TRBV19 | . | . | TGTGCCAGTAGTATACCGGGATTTAGGACTGAAGCTTTCTTT | CASSIPGFRTEAFF
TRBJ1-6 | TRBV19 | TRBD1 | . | TGTGCCAGTAGTATCTTCGGGGACAGATATGGAAATTCACCCCTCCACTTT | CASSIFGDRYGNSPLHF
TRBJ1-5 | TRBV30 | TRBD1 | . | TGTGCCTGGAGTAAGACAGGGAGCCTGAGCAATCAGCCCCAGCATTTT | CAWSKTGSLSNQPQHF
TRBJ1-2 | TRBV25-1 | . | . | TGTGCCAGCAGTGAAACGGTTAACTATGGCTACACCTTC | CASSETVNYGYTF
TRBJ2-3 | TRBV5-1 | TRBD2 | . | TGCGCCAGCAGCTCGACCCCTAGCGGGGGCACAGATACGCAGTATTTT | CASSSTPSGGTDTQYF
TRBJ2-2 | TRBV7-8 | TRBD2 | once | TGTGCCAGCAGCTTAAGCGGGGTTAGCACCGGGGAGCTGTTTTTT | CASSLSGVSTGELFF
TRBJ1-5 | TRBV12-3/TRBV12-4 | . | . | TGTGCCAGCAGCAGGGACGGTCCCCAGCATTTT | CASSRDGPQHF
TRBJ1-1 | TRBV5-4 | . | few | TGTGCCAGCAGCTTACCACCAGGGGACGGCACTGAAGCTTTCTTT | CASSLPPGDGTEAFF
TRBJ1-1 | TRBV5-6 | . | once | TGTGCCAGCAGCTTGGGTCTTGAAGCTTTCTTT | CASSLGLEAFF
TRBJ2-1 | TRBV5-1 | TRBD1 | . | TGCGCCAGCAGCTTGGGTTCCGGACAGGGGGTCGATGAGCAGTTCTTC | CASSLGSGQGVDEQFF
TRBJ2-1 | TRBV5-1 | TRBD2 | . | TGCGCCAGCAGCCAACTAGCGGGAGCCTCCTCCTACAATGAGCAGTTCTTC | CASSQLAGASSYNEQFF
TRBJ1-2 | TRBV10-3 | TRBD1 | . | TGTGCCATCAGTGACAGGGGGTACGATGGCTACACCTTC | CAISDRGYDGYTF
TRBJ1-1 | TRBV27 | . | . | TGTGCCAGTCGGAAGAACACTGAAGCTTTCTTT | CASRKNTEAFF
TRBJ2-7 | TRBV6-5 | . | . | TGTGCCAGCAGTTATAGTGGGATCAGCTCCTACGAGCAGTACTTC | CASSYSGISSYEQYF
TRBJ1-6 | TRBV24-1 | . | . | TGTGCCACCTCCAGTGGCAATTCACCCCTCCACTTT | CATSSGNSPLHF
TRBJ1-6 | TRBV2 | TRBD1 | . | TGTGCCAGCAGGGGACAGGGGGGACGGCTCCTTAATTCACCCCTCCACTTT | CASRGQGGRLLNSPLHF